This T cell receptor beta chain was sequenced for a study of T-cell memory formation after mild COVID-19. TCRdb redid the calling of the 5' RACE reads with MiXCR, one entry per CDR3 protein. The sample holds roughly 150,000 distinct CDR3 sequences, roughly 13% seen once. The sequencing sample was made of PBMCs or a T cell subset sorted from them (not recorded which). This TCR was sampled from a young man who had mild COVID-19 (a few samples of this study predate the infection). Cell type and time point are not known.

The CDR3 loop reads CASGRQGEADTQYF. The CDR3 DNA is TGTGCCAGCGGGCGACAGGGCGAGGCAGATACGCAGTATTTT. The chain links TRBV12-3 or TRBV12-4 to TRBJ2-3; 7 bases agree with TRBD1. The ends lost 8 bases at V and 4 bases at J; junction bases unmatched: 9. The CDR3 is made up of 14 amino acids.